Presented here are 10 T cell receptor beta chains from one specimen sequenced in a study of CD8+ T cells in alopecia areata. RNA extraction and reverse transcription yielded cDNA as sequencing template. Only in-frame clones appear in the TCRdb table, and some are missing; sequencing was by immunoSEQ multiplex PCR. The data contain approximately 200,000 clones, approximately 56% of them singletons. The treatment denotes: oral pan-JAK inhibitor, 5-10 mg twice daily. Sequencing was performed on CD4+ T cells sorted from blood, taken at week 4, from a patient treated with tofacitinib. The source is a human donor with alopecia areata.

The J gene is TRBJ1-6, the V gene TRBV28; tentatively, D is TRBD1 (5 bases). Germline CDR1 is MDHEN and CDR2 is SYDVKM. V was shortened by 6 bases and J by 6 bases, with 6 bases between the two germline ends. This CDR3 is 12 amino acids long. This CDR3 is CASRTANSPLHF. In nucleotides, the CDR3 is TGTGCCAGCAGGACAGCTAATTCACCCCTCCACTTT.

Only one count was recorded for this clone. J is TRBJ1-1 and V is TRBV6-5; possible D gene TRBD1, 6 bases. There are 15 residues in the CDR3. The V and J ends lost 8 bases and 4 bases respectively, with 20 bases between them. Looked up from germline, CDR1 is MNHEY and CDR2 is SVGAGI. CDR3 in DNA: TGTGCCAGCTTCTGGAGGGAGACAGGCAGCACTGAAGCTTTCTTT. Translated, it gives CASFWRETGSTEAFF.

The J gene is TRBJ2-7, the V gene TRBV2, with D unresolved. There are 12 residues in the CDR3. Germline V gene sequence: CDR1 SNHLY, CDR2 FYNNEI. The V end was cut by 0 bases, the J end by 6 bases, with 6 bases between. The chain's CDR3 is CASSEAFSEQYF. CDR3 coding DNA: TGTGCCAGCAGTGAAGCGTTTTCCGAGCAGTACTTC. Together with reference TRBV2 and TRBJ2-7, the CDR3 gives the full variable domain: EPEVTQTPSHQVTQMGQEVILRCVPISNHLYFYWYRQILGQKVEFLVSFYNNEISEKSEIFDDQFSVERPDGSNFTLKIRSTKLEDSAMYFCASSEAFSEQYFGPGTRLTVT.

V usage is TRBV29-1 and J usage is TRBJ2-3; 13 bases align to TRBD2. The CDR3 covers 15 residues. V shed 7 bases and J 0 bases; nucleotides not matched to a gene: 4. The germline V gene encodes CDR1 SQVTM and CDR2 ANQGSEA. The CDR3, as DNA: TGCAGCGCCACGGGACTAGCGGGGAGCACAGATACGCAGTATTTT. Protein sequence: CSATGLAGSTDTQYF.

This sequence joins TRBV25-1 and TRBJ1-1, with D perhaps TRBD1 (5 bases). Germline CDR1 is MGHDK and CDR2 is SYGVNS. This CDR3 contains 13 residues. Trimming pared 8 bases from V and 1 base from J, leaving 11 bases between. In DNA, the CDR3 is TGTGCCAGCGGCTCCGGGGGGAACACTGAAGCTTTCTTT. It translates to CASGSGGNTEAFF.

The table lists this clone with a few counts. This rearrangement joins TRBV6-1 to TRBJ2-5, with D possibly TRBD2 on 6 matching bases. This CDR3 is 15 amino acids long. V gave up 1 base and J gave up 2 bases, with 11 bases separating them. Germline V gene lookup returns CDR1 MNHNS and CDR2 SASEGT. Written as DNA, the CDR3 is TGTGCCAGCAGTGAAGGGCAAGCGGGTCAAGAGACCCAGTACTTC. Amino acid sequence: CASSEGQAGQETQYF.

The V and J genes are TRBV25-1 and TRBJ1-5; D possibly corresponds to TRBD1 (5 bases). CDR3 length equals 14 residues. CDR1 is MGHDK, CDR2 SYGVNS, per germline. V was clipped by 1 base and J by 7 bases, with 11 bases between them. The CDR3 region has the DNA TGTGCCAGCAGTGAATCCGGGGGTCGCCAGCCCCAGCATTTT. Protein: CASSESGGRQPQHF.

CDR3 protein: CASSLGTRDSTQYF. CDR3 coding DNA: TGTGCCAGCAGCTTAGGGACTAGGGACTCCACCCAGTACTTC. The chain carries TRBV11-2 and TRBJ2-5; 7 bases are a match to TRBD2. CDR3 length: 14 amino acids. CDR1 and CDR2 (germline): SGHAT, FQNNGV. V was clipped by 1 base and J by 8 bases; unmatched bases: 7.

This chain joins TRBV6-5 and TRBJ2-7; 8 bases match TRBD2. Per germline, CDR1 MNHEY and CDR2 SVGAGI. Trimming took 8 bases from V and 1 from J; bases not matched to a gene: 4. This CDR3 comprises 13 residues. This CDR3 reads CASSTSGSYEQYF. The CDR3 DNA reads as TGTGCCAGCTCAACTAGCGGATCCTACGAGCAGTACTTC.

The chain has TRBV29-1 and TRBJ1-1, with TRBD1 matching 7 bases. The V and J ends lost 6 bases and 0 bases, in that order; junction bases with no gene match: 4. The CDR3 runs to 13 residues. Germline values: CDR1 SQVTM, CDR2 ANQGSEA. The CDR3 DNA follows: TGCAGCGTACACAGGGGACTGAACACTGAAGCTTTCTTT. Its protein product is CSVHRGLNTEAFF.